A single sample is the source of the 32 T cell receptor beta chains below, sequenced in a study of T cell responses to AZD1222 COVID-19 vaccine. The repertoire was sequenced with immunoSEQ multiplex PCR; TCRdb's copy has only in-frame clones and lacks some. The table records approximately 110,000 clones, roughly 88% of them present only once. The material sequenced was peripheral blood, taken on day 0 of AZD1222 vaccination. These TCRs come from an adult in good health.

The chain employs TRBV10-3 and TRBJ2-7, with D unresolved. The germline V gene encodes CDR1 ENHRY and CDR2 SYGVKD. CDR3 size: 13 residues. V shed 6 bases and J shed 0 bases, with 9 bases lying between them. CDR3 in DNA: TGTGCCATCAGCCGAGTAAGCTCCTACGAGCAGTACTTC. This translates into CAISRVSSYEQYF.

The chain uses TRBV5-1 and TRBJ2-7, with 9 positions matching TRBD1. There are 15 residues in the CDR3. Germline lookup yields CDR1 SGHRS and CDR2 YFSETQ. Trimming took 0 bases from V and 7 from J; bases not matched to a gene: 8. The CDR3 coding sequence is TGCGCCAGCAGCTTGGAAGGGACAGGGAGTCGGGAGCAGTACTTC. Protein product: CASSLEGTGSREQYF.

This clone has a single count. The chain joins TRBV30 to TRBJ2-3; either TRBD1 or TRBD2 may fit D (5 bases each). CDR3 length: 12 amino acids. In germline, CDR1 is GTSNPN, CDR2 SVGIG (reference sequence). V gave up 8 bases and J gave up 9 bases, with 18 bases separating them. CDR3 in amino acids: CALDPGPSTQYF. As DNA, the CDR3 is TGTGCCCTAGACCCGGGGCCCAGCACGCAGTATTTT.

V gene TRBV30 combines with J gene TRBJ1-6, with D unclear. Germline assignment: CDR1 GTSNPN and CDR2 SVGIG (reference sequence). Trimming left V 0 bases short and J 0 bases short, with 3 bases between. The CDR3 totals 14 residues. The chain's CDR3 is CAWSVSSYNSPLHF. For the CDR3, the DNA is TGTGCCTGGAGTGTGAGCTCCTATAATTCACCCCTCCACTTT.

The chain couples TRBV6-5 to TRBJ2-2; 9 nucleotides align to TRBD1. Germline V gene sequence: CDR1 MNHEY, CDR2 SVGAGI. The CDR3 is 15 amino acids. Trimming at V came to 2 bases and at J to 10 bases, leaving 8 bases not matched to a gene. In DNA form, the CDR3 reads TGTGCCAGCAGTTACCCCGGGACAGGGTCCGAGGAGCTGTTTTTT. The encoded protein is CASSYPGTGSEELFF.

The chain recombines TRBV9 with TRBJ2-1; D is unclear. This CDR3 has 16 residues. Germline CDR1 reads SGDLS; CDR2 reads YYNGEE. The V gene lost 0 bases and the J gene lost 0 bases, with 10 bases spanning the gap. The CDR3 DNA is TGTGCCAGCAGCGTAGAACTCCGGAGCTCCTACAATGAGCAGTTCTTC. Translating it yields CASSVELRSSYNEQFF.

The CDR3 loop reads CSADRGDTEAFF. For the CDR3, the DNA is TGCAGCGCCGACCGGGGGGACACTGAAGCTTTCTTT. V is TRBV29-1 and J is TRBJ1-1; possible D gene TRBD1, 5 bases. The V end was cut by 7 bases, the J end by 3 bases, with 12 bases between. The germline V gene has CDR1 SQVTM and CDR2 ANQGSEA. CDR3 length: 12 residues.

The J gene is TRBJ1-1, the V gene TRBV29-1; D is perhaps TRBD1 (6 bases). The germline V and J ends were trimmed by 3 bases and 0 bases, with 8 bases remaining between them. Germline CDR1 SQVTM, CDR2 ANQGSEA. CDR3 length: 13 amino acids. The CDR3 DNA sequence: TGCAGCGTTGATACAGGGCTGAACACTGAAGCTTTCTTT. Protein: CSVDTGLNTEAFF.

The chain combines TRBV27 with TRBJ1-1; tentatively, D is TRBD1 (6 bases). The CDR3 sequence is 13 residues long. V was clipped by 6 bases and J by 7 bases, with 15 bases between them. Germline CDR1 and CDR2: MNHEY and SMNVEV (reference sequence). The CDR3 region is CASRARGASEAFF. CDR3 nucleotides: TGTGCCAGCAGAGCCCGGGGGGCGAGTGAAGCTTTCTTT.

The rearrangement links TRBV7-9 to TRBJ2-3; the D is unclear. Per germline, CDR1 SEHNR and CDR2 FQNEAQ (reference sequence). This CDR3 is 17 amino acids long. V was pared by 1 base and J by 2 bases, with 16 bases between. The CDR3 loop reads CASSLGAPHSSTDTQYF. In DNA form, the CDR3 reads TGTGCCAGCAGCTTAGGGGCACCGCACTCATCCACAGATACGCAGTATTTT. The full variable domain, with the rest looked up from reference TRBV7-9 and TRBJ2-3, is DTGVSQNPRHKITKRGQNVTFRCDPISEHNRLYWYRQTLGQGPEFLTYFQNEAQLEKSRLLSDRFSAERPKGSFSTLEIQRTEQGDSAMYLCASSLGAPHSSTDTQYFGPGTRLTVL.

The gene calls are TRBV6-4 and TRBJ2-7; a possible D gene is TRBD1 (6 bases). Deletions cut 0 bases from V and 2 bases from J, with 26 bases between. CDR3 length equals 20 residues. CDR1 is MRHNA, CDR2 SNTAGT, per germline. The CDR3 region is CASSDSFLGATLSRPYEQYF. In DNA form, the CDR3 reads TGTGCCAGCAGTGACTCTTTCTTGGGGGCTACATTATCCCGACCCTACGAGCAGTACTTC.

The chain combines TRBV30 with TRBJ2-1; D not certain. Germline V gene sequence: CDR1 GTSNPN, CDR2 SVGIG (reference sequence). V was pared by 0 bases and J by 7 bases, with 19 bases between. The CDR3 contains 16 residues. CDR3 DNA: TGTGCCTGGAGTGTAGTCGTACAGTTTGGCCAGAATGAGCAGTTCTTC. Its translation: CAWSVVVQFGQNEQFF.

The rearrangement joins TRBV6-1 to TRBJ1-5; 8 bases are a match to TRBD1. With 0 bases clipped from V and 6 bases from J, the junction kept 7 bases outside the gene matches. CDR1 and CDR2 from the germline V gene are MNHNS and SASEGT. The CDR3 runs 16 residues. The chain's CDR3 is CASSEARTGSFQPQHF. The CDR3 nucleotides are TGTGCCAGCAGTGAAGCCCGGACAGGGTCTTTTCAGCCCCAGCATTTT.

The J gene is TRBJ1-5, the V gene TRBV27; possibly TRBD1 for D (5 bases). CDR1 and CDR2 (germline): MNHEY, SMNVEV (reference sequence). Trimming removed 0 bases at V and 4 bases at J, with 10 bases between. The CDR3 extends over 15 amino acids. DNA of the CDR3: TGTGCCAGCAGTTTATCGGTGGGGGGGAATCAGCCCCAGCATTTT. It codes for CASSLSVGGNQPQHF.

CDR3: CATSDGADPLNQPQHF. In DNA, the CDR3 is TGTGCCACCAGTGATGGGGCAGACCCTTTGAATCAGCCCCAGCATTTT. The V gene is TRBV24-1, the J gene TRBJ1-5; possible D gene TRBD1, 5 bases. Trimming removed 3 bases at V and 4 bases at J, with 15 bases between. The CDR3 is 16 residues long. CDR1 KGHDR and CDR2 SFDVKD come from the germline V gene.

The chain has TRBV30 and TRBJ2-5; tentatively, D is TRBD1 (5 bases). The CDR3 has 13 amino acids. The germline V and J ends were trimmed by 3 bases and 4 bases, with 12 bases remaining between them. The germline gives CDR1 GTSNPN, CDR2 SVGIG (reference sequence). This chain's CDR3 is CAWSVRGGETQYF. CDR3 DNA sequence: TGTGCCTGGAGCGTTAGGGGTGGAGAGACCCAGTACTTC. The variable domain in full, with the rest retrieved from reference TRBV30 and TRBJ2-5, is SQTIHQWPATLVQPVGSPLSLECTVEGTSNPNLYWYRQAAGRGLQLLFYSVGIGQISSEVPQNLSASRPQDRQFILSSKKLLLSDSGFYLCAWSVRGGETQYFGPGTRLLVL.

The chain uses TRBV7-2 and TRBJ1-2, with 7 nucleotides matching TRBD1. The trim removed 1 base at V and 8 bases at J, leaving 7 bases unmatched. The CDR3 consists of 14 residues. Germline loops: CDR1 SGHTA, CDR2 FQGNSA. In DNA, the CDR3 is TGTGCCAGCAGCTTAGGAGGACAGGTCGCAGGCTACACCTTC. It codes for CASSLGGQVAGYTF.

This chain uses TRBV19 with TRBJ1-1; perhaps TRBD1 as D (5 bases). Germline V gene sequence: CDR1 LNHDA, CDR2 SQIVND (reference sequence). The CDR3 loop spans 13 amino acids. The germline V and J ends were trimmed by 3 bases and 4 bases, with 9 bases remaining between them. The DNA of the CDR3 is TGTGCCAGTAGTATGGGAAGGGGCACTGAAGCTTTCTTT. It specifies CASSMGRGTEAFF.

This chain links TRBV30 with TRBJ2-2; D gene unclear. The CDR3 sequence is 14 residues long. Germline V gene sequence: CDR1 GTSNPN, CDR2 SVGIG (reference sequence). V was shortened by 4 bases and J by 0 bases, with 9 bases between the two germline ends. This CDR3 reads CAWKVKANTGELFF. The CDR3 bases are TGTGCCTGGAAAGTAAAGGCGAACACCGGGGAGCTGTTTTTT.

This sequence joins TRBV12-3 or TRBV12-4 and TRBJ1-1, with a possible D match to TRBD1 (6 bases). The V and J ends lost 6 bases and 11 bases respectively, with 13 bases between them. This CDR3 has 11 residues. The CDR3 sequence: CASRSRGEAFF. The CDR3 nucleotides are TGTGCCAGCAGGTCCAGGGGAGAGGCTTTCTTT.

The chain carries TRBV13 and TRBJ2-3; 9 nucleotides match TRBD2. J lost 0 bases, V lost 2 bases, and 0 bases had no gene match. Germline V gene lookup returns CDR1 PRHDT and CDR2 FYEKMQ (reference sequence). This CDR3 is 15 amino acids long. This CDR3 is CASSLSGGSTDTQYF. CDR3 DNA sequence: TGTGCCAGCAGCTTAAGCGGGGGGAGCACAGATACGCAGTATTTT.

The CDR3 DNA is TGCGCCAGCAGCTTGGTACAGGATACCGGGGAGCTGTTTTTT. This translates into CASSLVQDTGELFF. The rearrangement joins TRBV5-1 to TRBJ2-2; a weak D match, TRBD1 (5 bases). There are 14 residues in the CDR3. V was clipped by 0 bases and J by 5 bases, with 8 bases between them. CDR1 SGHRS and CDR2 YFSETQ come from the germline V gene.

CDR3: CASSIREGKNTEAFF. The CDR3 bases are TGTGCCAGTAGTATCCGGGAGGGGAAGAACACTGAAGCTTTCTTT. The V call is TRBV19, the J call TRBJ1-1; tentatively, D is TRBD1 (5 bases). V dropped 3 bases and J dropped 1 base, with 12 bases sitting between them. The germline V gene has CDR1 LNHDA and CDR2 SQIVND (reference sequence). The CDR3 covers 15 residues. Full variable domain (remainder filled in from reference TRBV19 and TRBJ1-1): DGGITQSPKYLFRKEGQNVTLSCEQNLNHDAMYWYRQDPGQGLRLIYYSQIVNDFQKGDIAEGYSVSREKKESFPLTVTSAQKNPTAFYLCASSIREGKNTEAFFGQGTRLTVV.

This chain uses TRBV14 with TRBJ1-2; possibly TRBD1 for D (5 bases). V was trimmed by 3 bases and J by 6 bases, leaving 11 bases between them. The germline V gene encodes CDR1 SGHDN and CDR2 FVKESK. CDR3 length: 13 residues. CDR3 nucleotides: TGTGCCAGCAGCCAGAAGAGGGGACATGGCTACACCTTC. The encoded protein is CASSQKRGHGYTF.

This clone was detected only a few times. The CDR3 is CASRTDGSYEQYF. In nucleotides, the CDR3 is TGTGCCAGCAGAACAGACGGCTCCTACGAGCAGTACTTC. The gene calls are TRBV2 and TRBJ2-7; D ambiguous. V lost 6 bases and J 0 bases, leaving 9 bases between the germline ends. Germline V gene sequence: CDR1 SNHLY, CDR2 FYNNEI. CDR3 length: 13 residues.

The V and J genes are TRBV21-1 and TRBJ1-2; the DNA was not compared with TRBD1, the D call given in the table. TRBV21-1 is a pseudogene segment. The CDR3 runs 16 residues. The CDR3 spells CASSKASGKGARSYTF. CDR3 in DNA: TGTGCCAGCAGCAAAGCAAGTGGAAAGGGGGCGCGAAGCTACACCTTC.

J is TRBJ2-3 and V is TRBV7-9; 12 nucleotides align to TRBD2. Germline V lookup: CDR1 SEHNR, CDR2 FQNEAQ (reference sequence). The CDR3 spans 15 residues. The ends lost 5 bases at V and 8 bases at J; junction bases unmatched: 8. As DNA, the CDR3 is TGTGCCAGCAGCCGTACTAGCGGGAGGCCCCTTACGCAGTATTTT. It encodes CASSRTSGRPLTQYF.

CDR3 nucleotides: TGTGCCAGCAGCTTGGACGGGAATCAGCCCCAGCATTTT. This translates into CASSLDGNQPQHF. This chain connects TRBV7-3 to TRBJ1-5; D unresolved. Per the germline V gene, CDR1 is SGHTA and CDR2 is FQGTGA. Trimming removed 3 bases at V and 4 bases at J, with 7 bases between. This CDR3 has 13 amino acids.

This chain links TRBV11-2 with TRBJ1-1, with TRBD1 as a possible D gene (5 bases). The germline CDR1 and CDR2 sequences are SGHAT and FQNNGV. The CDR3 runs to 14 residues. V was clipped by 4 bases and J by 2 bases, with 11 bases between them. The CDR3 sequence: CASSSGEGNTEAFF. In DNA form, the CDR3 reads TGTGCCAGCAGCTCGGGGGAGGGCAACACTGAAGCTTTCTTT.

The table lists this clone with a few counts. The chain has TRBV6-1 and TRBJ1-2; D remains ambiguous. The CDR3 totals 13 residues. Germline-derived CDR1 and CDR2 are MNHNS and SASEGT. Deletions cut 0 bases from V and 8 bases from J, with 10 bases between. This chain's CDR3 is CASSEARVSGYTF. The CDR3 DNA sequence: TGTGCCAGCAGTGAAGCGAGGGTCTCCGGCTACACCTTC.

J is TRBJ2-1 and V is TRBV5-4; 9 bases fit TRBD2. Looked up from germline, CDR1 is SGHNT and CDR2 is YYREEE (reference sequence). This CDR3 contains 16 residues. V trimming: 0 bases; J trimming: 6 bases; junction bases outside the gene matches: 7. The CDR3 loop is CASSLGGAGGTNEQFF. DNA of the CDR3: TGTGCCAGCAGCTTGGGAGGTGCGGGAGGGACCAATGAGCAGTTCTTC.

The V call is TRBV18, the J call TRBJ1-2; no reliable D call. The CDR3 contains 12 residues. Per the germline V gene, CDR1 is KGHSH and CDR2 is LQKENI. The V and J ends lost 6 bases and 8 bases respectively, with 13 bases between them. The CDR3 here is CASSGRSGGYTF. The CDR3 DNA sequence: TGTGCCAGCTCGGGGAGGTCCGGAGGCTACACCTTC.